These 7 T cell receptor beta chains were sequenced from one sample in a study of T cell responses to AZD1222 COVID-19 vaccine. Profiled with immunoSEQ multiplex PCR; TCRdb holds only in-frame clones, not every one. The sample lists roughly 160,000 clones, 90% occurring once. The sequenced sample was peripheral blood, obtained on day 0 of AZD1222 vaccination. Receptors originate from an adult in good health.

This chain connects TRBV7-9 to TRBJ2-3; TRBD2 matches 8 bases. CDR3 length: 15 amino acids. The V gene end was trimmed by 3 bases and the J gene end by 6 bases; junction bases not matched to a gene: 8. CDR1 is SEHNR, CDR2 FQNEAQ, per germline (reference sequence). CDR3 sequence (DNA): TGTGCCAGCAGCTTCACAGCGGGGGCGGAGGATACGCAGTATTTT. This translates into CASSFTAGAEDTQYF.

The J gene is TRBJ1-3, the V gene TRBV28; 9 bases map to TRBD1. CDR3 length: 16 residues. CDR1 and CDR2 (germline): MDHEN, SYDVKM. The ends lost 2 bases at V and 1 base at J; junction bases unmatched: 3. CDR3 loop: CASSLRDRVSGNTIYF. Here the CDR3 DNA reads TGTGCCAGCAGTTTAAGGGACAGGGTGTCTGGAAACACCATATATTTT.

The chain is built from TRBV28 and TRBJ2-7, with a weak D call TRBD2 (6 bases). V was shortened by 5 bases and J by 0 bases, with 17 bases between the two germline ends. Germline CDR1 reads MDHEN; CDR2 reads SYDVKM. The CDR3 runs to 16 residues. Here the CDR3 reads CASSPGRDFRSYEQYF. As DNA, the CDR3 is TGTGCCAGCAGTCCTGGACGGGACTTTCGCTCCTACGAGCAGTACTTC.

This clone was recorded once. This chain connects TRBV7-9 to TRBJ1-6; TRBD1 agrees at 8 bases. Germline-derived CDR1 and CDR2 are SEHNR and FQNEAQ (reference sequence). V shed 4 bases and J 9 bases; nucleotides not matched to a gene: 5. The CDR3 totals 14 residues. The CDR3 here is CASSSTGVRSPLHF. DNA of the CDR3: TGTGCCAGCAGCTCGACAGGGGTTCGTTCACCCCTCCACTTT.

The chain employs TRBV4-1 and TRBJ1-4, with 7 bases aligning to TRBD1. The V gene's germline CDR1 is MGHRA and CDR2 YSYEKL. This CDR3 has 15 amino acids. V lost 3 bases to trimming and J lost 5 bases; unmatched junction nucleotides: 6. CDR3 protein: CASSHPDRANEKLFF. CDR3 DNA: TGCGCCAGCAGCCATCCTGACAGGGCAAATGAAAAACTGTTTTTT.

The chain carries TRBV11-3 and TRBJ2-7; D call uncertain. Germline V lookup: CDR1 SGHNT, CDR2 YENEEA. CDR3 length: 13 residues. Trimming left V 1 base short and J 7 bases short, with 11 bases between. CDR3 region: CASSLVVLTEQYF. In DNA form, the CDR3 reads TGTGCCAGCAGCTTAGTGGTTCTAACGGAGCAGTACTTC.

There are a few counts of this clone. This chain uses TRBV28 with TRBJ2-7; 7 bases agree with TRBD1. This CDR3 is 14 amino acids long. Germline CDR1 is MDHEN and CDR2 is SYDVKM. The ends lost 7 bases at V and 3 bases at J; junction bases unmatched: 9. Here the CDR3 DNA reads TGTGCCAGCAAGGCCCCGGGACAGAGCTACGAGCAGTACTTC. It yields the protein CASKAPGQSYEQYF.